Following are 18 T cell receptor beta chains from one sample sequenced in a study of blood T cell repertoires in COVID-19. Only in-frame clones appear in the TCRdb table, and some are missing; sequencing was by immunoSEQ multiplex PCR. The top ten clones hold around 9.5% of a sample with 150,000 or so clones, roughly 73% of them seen once. Specimen: peripheral blood. These receptors were collected from a woman aged 45 to 65 with active or convalescent COVID-19.

The chain combines TRBV5-1 with TRBJ2-7, with a weak D call TRBD2 (7 bases). Trimming removed 4 bases at V and 5 bases at J, with 16 bases between. Per germline, CDR1 SGHRS and CDR2 YFSETQ. The CDR3 spans 14 residues. This CDR3 reads CASSVQGGVDEQYF. The CDR3 DNA reads as TGCGCCAGCAGCGTACAGGGAGGGGTGGACGAGCAGTACTTC.

The rearrangement uses TRBV5-1 and TRBJ2-7; tentative D call: TRBD1 (6 bases). The CDR3 contains 16 residues. Trimming took 0 bases from V and 7 from J, leaving 20 bases between them. The germline CDR1 and CDR2 sequences are SGHRS and YFSETQ. The DNA of the CDR3 is TGCGCCAGCAGCTTGGATAGGACAGCTTTCAGGTGGGAGCAGTACTTC. It translates to CASSLDRTAFRWEQYF.

This clone was recorded a few times. The chain uses TRBV28 and TRBJ2-1; TRBD2 agrees at 9 bases. This CDR3 has 15 residues. J lost 6 bases, V lost 2 bases, and 5 bases had no gene match. Germline CDR1 reads MDHEN; CDR2 reads SYDVKM. CDR3 bases: TGTGCCAGCAGTTTACATAGCGGGAGTGTCAATGAGCAGTTCTTC. Protein product: CASSLHSGSVNEQFF.

The chain combines TRBV2 with TRBJ2-7, with 9 bases fitting TRBD2. The CDR3 extends over 15 amino acids. Germline-derived CDR1 and CDR2 are SNHLY and FYNNEI. The trim removed 2 bases at V and 1 base at J, leaving 3 bases unmatched. CDR3 sequence (DNA): TGTGCCAGCAGTGAACAGCGGGGGGTATCCTACGAGCAGTACTTC. It codes for CASSEQRGVSYEQYF.

V is TRBV27 and J is TRBJ2-1; TRBD2 matches 8 bases. The CDR3 covers 17 residues. Germline-derived CDR1 and CDR2 are MNHEY and SMNVEV (reference sequence). With V trimmed by 3 bases and J by 6 bases, 13 bases remained unmatched. CDR3 region: CASSFRESRGGRNEQFF. In nucleotides, the CDR3 is TGTGCCAGCAGTTTTAGGGAGAGTCGGGGGGGCCGCAATGAGCAGTTCTTC.

The gene calls are TRBV11-2 and TRBJ2-7; 10 bases agree with TRBD2. CDR3 length equals 18 residues. V lost 4 bases to trimming and J lost 5 bases; unmatched junction nucleotides: 17. Germline V gives CDR1 SGHAT, CDR2 FQNNGV. In DNA, the CDR3 is TGTGCCAGCAGCTGGGGGCCTAGCGGGAGCGCGGGTGGTAACGAGCAGTACTTC. It yields the protein CASSWGPSGSAGGNEQYF.

This clone was seen at least ten times. The chain employs TRBV7-9 and TRBJ1-2, with a weak D call TRBD1 (5 bases). The CDR3 sequence is 16 residues long. Germline CDR1 and CDR2: SEHNR and FQNEAQ (reference sequence). V gave up 1 base and J gave up 8 bases, with 20 bases separating them. The CDR3 protein is CASSLVGGGLSEGYTF. The CDR3 DNA reads as TGTGCCAGCAGCTTAGTCGGGGGAGGCTTGAGTGAAGGCTACACCTTC.

This clone has just a few counts. The same CDR3 is also encoded by other DNA sequences in this sample. The chain combines TRBV5-1 with TRBJ1-4, with TRBD1 matching over 9 bases. With 3 bases clipped from V and 5 bases from J, the junction kept 2 bases outside the gene matches. Per the germline V gene, CDR1 is SGHRS and CDR2 is YFSETQ. The CDR3 runs to 14 residues. In nucleotides, the CDR3 is TGCGCCAGCAGCTCCGGGACAGGGAATGAAAAACTGTTTTTT. As protein: CASSSGTGNEKLFF.

The chain links TRBV5-1 to TRBJ2-3, with D hard to call. In germline, CDR1 is SGHRS, CDR2 YFSETQ. Trimming stripped 1 base from V and 0 bases from J, with 9 bases between. The CDR3 runs 15 residues. This chain's CDR3 is CASSLIPESTDTQYF. In DNA form, the CDR3 reads TGCGCCAGCAGCTTGATCCCTGAGAGCACAGATACGCAGTATTTT.

This chain connects TRBV30 to TRBJ1-4; D remains unclear. The CDR3 has 18 residues. Germline CDR1 is GTSNPN and CDR2 is SVGIG (reference sequence). The V end lost 5 bases, the J end lost 3 bases, and 25 bases lay between the germline ends. The CDR3 nucleotides read TGTGCCTGGTCTCCTGGACGTACGGGGTACGGGGCTAATGAAAAACTGTTTTTT. Residues: CAWSPGRTGYGANEKLFF.

The chain carries TRBV6-2 or TRBV6-3 and TRBJ1-5; TRBD1 matches at 12 bases. Germline CDR1 and CDR2: MNHEY and SVGEGT. Trimming at V came to 0 bases and at J to 8 bases, leaving 11 bases not matched to a gene. The CDR3 sequence is 18 residues long. DNA for the CDR3: TGTGCCAGCAGTTACTCGGGACAGGGGGCGGACGTGGCCGAGCCCCAGCATTTT. Translated, it gives CASSYSGQGADVAEPQHF.

The chain uses TRBV7-3 and TRBJ2-5; 8 nucleotides align to TRBD2. The trim removed 4 bases at V and 2 bases at J, leaving 6 bases unmatched. Germline loops: CDR1 SGHTA, CDR2 FQGTGA. The length of the CDR3 is 15 residues. The CDR3 DNA reads as TGTGCCAGCAGCTCGATAGCGGGGCCACAAGAGACCCAGTACTTC. Residues: CASSSIAGPQETQYF. Full variable domain (remainder filled in from reference TRBV7-3 and TRBJ2-5): GAGVSQTPSNKVTEKGKYVELRCDPISGHTALYWYRQSLGQGPEFLIYFQGTGAADDSGLPNDRFFAVRPEGSVSTLKIQRTERGDSAVYLCASSSIAGPQETQYFGPGTRLLVL.

The rearrangement links TRBV29-1 to TRBJ2-3; 7 nucleotides match TRBD2. J lost 15 bases, V lost 4 bases, and 7 bases had no gene match. The V gene's germline CDR1 is SQVTM and CDR2 ANQGSEA. This CDR3 is built from 10 residues. The CDR3, as DNA: TGCAGCGTTGGGCGGGAGCGCTCTTATTTT. Protein product: CSVGRERSYF.

The chain uses TRBV6-5 and TRBJ1-2; 7 bases match TRBD1. The CDR3 has 13 residues. The germline gives CDR1 MNHEY, CDR2 SVGAGI. With 6 bases clipped from V and 7 bases from J, the junction kept 8 bases outside the gene matches. CDR3 DNA: TGTGCCAGCAGCCAAAACAGGGGTTCTGGCTACACCTTC. It encodes CASSQNRGSGYTF.

The chain joins TRBV23-1 to TRBJ2-6, with D perhaps matching TRBD1 (5 bases). TRBV23-1 belongs to the ORF category, with a function that is uncertain. The V gene lost 0 bases and the J gene lost 0 bases, with 18 bases spanning the gap. The CDR3 spans 20 residues. CDR3 in DNA: TGCGCCAGCAGTCAATCGATTAGGACAAGCATCAGCTCTGGGGCCAACGTCCTGACTTTC. It is translated as CASSQSIRTSISSGANVLTF.

This chain uses TRBV5-1 with TRBJ1-6, with 7 positions matching TRBD1. Looked up from germline, CDR1 is SGHRS and CDR2 is YFSETQ. The CDR3 spans 15 residues. The V gene end was trimmed by 4 bases and the J gene end by 8 bases; junction bases not matched to a gene: 9. The CDR3 DNA sequence: TGCGCCAGCAGCCTAAGACAGGGTGAATATTCACCCCTCCACTTT. Translating gives CASSLRQGEYSPLHF.

The V call is TRBV9, the J call TRBJ2-5; D perhaps matches TRBD2 (6 bases). CDR1 and CDR2 from the germline V gene are SGDLS and YYNGEE. The CDR3 consists of 12 residues. V lost 4 bases and J lost 5, with 9 bases in between. The chain's CDR3 is CASSPREETQYF. In DNA form, the CDR3 reads TGTGCCAGCAGCCCCCGGGAGGAGACCCAGTACTTC.

This clone was observed a single time. The chain joins TRBV27 to TRBJ1-5; maybe TRBD1 (6 bases). CDR1 is MNHEY, CDR2 SMNVEV, per germline (reference sequence). The CDR3 sequence is 13 residues long. V lost 5 bases to trimming and J lost 7 bases, with 12 bases between them. The CDR3: CASSQQGEQPQHF. The CDR3 DNA reads TGTGCCAGCAGTCAACAGGGTGAGCAGCCCCAGCATTTT.